These 8 T cell receptor beta chains came from one sample sequenced in a study of blood T cell repertoires in COVID-19. The assay was immunoSEQ multiplex PCR, and TCRdb's table has in-frame clones only and misses some. In the table there are under 200,000 clones, over 65% of which are singletons. Sequencing was performed on PBMCs or T cells enriched from blood (not recorded which). These receptors all stem from a woman aged 45-65 years who had recovered from COVID-19.

The chain has TRBV5-1 and TRBJ2-3; 12 bases fit TRBD2. There are 16 residues in the CDR3. Germline loops: CDR1 SGHRS, CDR2 YFSETQ. The V gene end was trimmed by 0 bases and the J gene end by 5 bases; junction bases not matched to a gene: 4. The CDR3 DNA is TGCGCCAGCAGCTTGGGACTAGCGGGAGAGGTAGATACGCAGTATTTT. It is translated as CASSLGLAGEVDTQYF.

V usage is TRBV27 and J usage is TRBJ1-4; D not resolved. CDR3 length: 15 amino acids. Germline CDR1 reads MNHEY; CDR2 reads SMNVEV (reference sequence). Trimming removed 5 bases from V and 5 bases from J, with 15 bases in between. The CDR3 reads CASSRELSWNEKLFF. In DNA, the CDR3 is TGTGCCAGCAGTCGAGAGCTGTCTTGGAATGAAAAACTGTTTTTT.

The CDR3 DNA is TGCGCCAGCAGCCCCGGGACAGGAGGAGGAGCTTTCTTT. This translates into CASSPGTGGGAFF. V is TRBV5-1 and J is TRBJ1-1; 8 bases fit TRBD1. V lost 4 bases to trimming and J lost 10 bases; unmatched junction nucleotides: 9. The CDR3 has 13 residues. CDR1 is SGHRS, CDR2 YFSETQ, per germline.

The CDR3 spells CASRDSQNSPLHF. DNA of the CDR3: TGTGCCAGCCGGGACAGTCAAAATTCACCCCTCCACTTT. This rearrangement joins TRBV19 to TRBJ1-6; 7 positions agree with TRBD1. In germline, CDR1 is LNHDA, CDR2 SQIVND (reference sequence). CDR3 length: 13 amino acids. The ends lost 9 bases at V and 7 bases at J; junction bases unmatched: 6.

V and J are TRBV11-3 and TRBJ2-3; 9 bases map to TRBD2. Germline values: CDR1 SGHNT, CDR2 YENEEA. This CDR3 comprises 15 residues. V lost 1 base to trimming and J lost 3 bases; unmatched junction nucleotides: 2. CDR3: CASSLGRGGTDTQYF. CDR3 in DNA: TGTGCCAGCAGCTTAGGGCGGGGGGGGACAGATACGCAGTATTTT. The complete variable domain, with remaining parts taken from reference TRBV11-3 and TRBJ2-3, reads EAGVVQSPRYKIIEKKQPVAFWCNPISGHNTLYWYLQNLGQGPELLIRYENEEAVDDSQLPKDRFSAERLKGVDSTLKIQPAELGDSAVYLCASSLGRGGTDTQYFGPGTRLTVL.

The CDR3, as DNA: TGTGCCAGTAAGGAGGGCAGGATAAATTCACCCCTCCACTTT. It is translated as CASKEGRINSPLHF. The V and J genes are TRBV19 and TRBJ1-6, with D unclear. The CDR3 sequence is 14 residues long. CDR1 and CDR2 from the germline V gene are LNHDA and SQIVND (reference sequence). V lost 7 bases to trimming and J lost 7 bases, with 14 bases between them.

This clone was seen more than once but under ten times. The V call is TRBV27, the J call TRBJ2-5; possible D gene TRBD1, 6 bases. Germline V gene sequence: CDR1 MNHEY, CDR2 SMNVEV (reference sequence). The V gene lost 4 bases and the J gene lost 4 bases, with 10 bases spanning the gap. This CDR3 region has 13 residues. DNA of the CDR3: TGTGCCAGCAGTTCAGGGACACCAGAGACCCAGTACTTC. Protein product: CASSSGTPETQYF.

The gene calls are TRBV5-1 and TRBJ1-4, with TRBD1 as a possible D gene (6 bases). V was cut by 7 bases and J by 4 bases, with 14 bases left in between. The germline CDR1 and CDR2 sequences are SGHRS and YFSETQ. The CDR3 totals 14 residues. CDR3 amino acids: CASADSLINEKLFF. In DNA, the CDR3 is TGCGCCAGCGCGGACAGCCTCATTAATGAAAAACTGTTTTTT.